This T cell receptor beta chain was identified during a study of cytomegalovirus exposure and HLA in healthy donors. V was pared by 8 bases and J by 3 bases, with 13 bases between. Germline V gene lookup returns CDR1 MDHEN and CDR2 SYDVKM. The CDR3 totals 13 residues. PCR was performed using 60 Vbeta and 13 Jbeta primers. Clones were read by immunoSEQ multiplex PCR, and TCRdb kept only the in-frame ones, dropping some. The sample includes some 140,000 clones, approximately 64% of them seen just once. Despite likely unrecorded immune exposures, the donors were nominally healthy at the time of sampling.

Sequencing was carried out using PBMCs. The V call is TRBV28, the J call TRBJ1-2; D is undetermined. The TCR was taken from a woman in her forties in good health and CMV-seronegative. The CDR3 loop reads CASLSWSDYGYTF. The DNA of the CDR3 is TGTGCCAGCCTCTCGTGGAGCGACTATGGCTACACCTTC.